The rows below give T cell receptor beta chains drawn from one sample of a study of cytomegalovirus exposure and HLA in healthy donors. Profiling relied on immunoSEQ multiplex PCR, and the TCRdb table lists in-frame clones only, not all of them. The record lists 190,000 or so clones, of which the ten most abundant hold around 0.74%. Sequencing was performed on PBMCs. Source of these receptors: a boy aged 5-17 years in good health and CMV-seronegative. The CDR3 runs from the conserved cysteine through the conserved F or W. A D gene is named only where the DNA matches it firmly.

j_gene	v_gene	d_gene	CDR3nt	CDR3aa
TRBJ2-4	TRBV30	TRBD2	TGTGCCTGGACGGGGGGGAGCATTCAGTACTTC	CAWTGGSIQYF
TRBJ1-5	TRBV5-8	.	TGTGCCAGCAGCTCCCTGGGGCAGAACAATCAGCCCCAGCATTTT	CASSSLGQNNQPQHF
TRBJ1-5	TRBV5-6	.	TGTGCCAGCAGCTTGGCAGGGTATCGTCAGCCCCAGCATTTT	CASSLAGYRQPQHF
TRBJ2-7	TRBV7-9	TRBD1	TGTGCCAGCAGCAGACAGGGGAGTTCCTACGAGCAGTACTTC	CASSRQGSSYEQYF
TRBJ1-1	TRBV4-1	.	TGCGCCAGCAGCCACCCCCAGGGAACTGAAGCTTTCTTT	CASSHPQGTEAFF
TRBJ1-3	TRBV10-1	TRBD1	TGCGCCAGCATGGGGGACAGCTCTGGAAACACCATATATTTT	CASMGDSSGNTIYF
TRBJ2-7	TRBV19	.	TGTGCCAGTAGTATGTCACAGGCAAACGAGCAGTACTTC	CASSMSQANEQYF
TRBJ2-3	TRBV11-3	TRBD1	TGTGCCAGCAGCTCCGGACAGGGGAAGGCAGATACGCAGTATTTT	CASSSGQGKADTQYF
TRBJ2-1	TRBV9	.	TGTGCCAGCGTGAGGCGGAATCACTACAATGAGCAGTTCTTC	CASVRRNHYNEQFF
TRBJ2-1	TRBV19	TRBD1	TGTGCCAGTAGTACCCGGGACAGTATATTCAATGAGCAGTTCTTC	CASSTRDSIFNEQFF
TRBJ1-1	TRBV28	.	TGTGCCGGAAACGGGGGGGGCACTGAAGCTTTCTTT	CAGNGGGTEAFF
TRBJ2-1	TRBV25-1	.	TGTGCCAGCAGTGACGCGGGACCTCTCTACAATGAGCAGTTCTTC	CASSDAGPLYNEQFF
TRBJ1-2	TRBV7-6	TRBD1	TGTGCCAGCAGCTTAGGTGGGACAGGCTATGGCTACACCTTC	CASSLGGTGYGYTF
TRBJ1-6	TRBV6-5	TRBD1	TGTGCCAGCAGGGGGGGACGGCGAGGGGGCTCACCCCTCCACTTT	CASRGGRRGGSPLHF
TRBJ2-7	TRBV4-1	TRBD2	TGCGCCAGCAGCCAGCTGGGACTAGCGGACTACGAGCAGTACTTC	CASSQLGLADYEQYF
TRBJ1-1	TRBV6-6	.	TGTGCCAGCAGGCTCCAAAACAGTGGCACTGAAGCTTTCTTT	CASRLQNSGTEAFF
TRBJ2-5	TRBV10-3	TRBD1	TGTGCCATCAGTGAGTCGAGACAGGGAGCCCAAGAGACCCAGTACTTC	CAISESRQGAQETQYF
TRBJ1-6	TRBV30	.	TGTGCCTGCGCGGGGGCCCCTAGGCCCTATAATTCACCCCTCCACTTT	CACAGAPRPYNSPLHF
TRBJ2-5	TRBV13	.	TGTGCCAGCAGCTTAAATTCTCGGGAGACCCAGTACTTC	CASSLNSRETQYF
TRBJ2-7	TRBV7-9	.	TGTGCCAGCAGCGGATGGACAGCTCAAGTGACCGACGAGCAGTACTTC	CASSGWTAQVTDEQYF
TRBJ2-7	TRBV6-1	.	TGTGCCAGCAGTGTGAGTAGCGGTGAATCCTACGAGCAGTACTTC	CASSVSSGESYEQYF
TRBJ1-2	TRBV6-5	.	TGTGCCAGCAGGGGAGGGTCGGGAGGCTACACCTTC	CASRGGSGGYTF
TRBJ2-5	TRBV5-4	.	TGTGCCAGCAGCTCCGACAGACAAGAGACCCAGTACTTC	CASSSDRQETQYF
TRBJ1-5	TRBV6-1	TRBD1	TGTGCCAGCAGTGAATGGGGACAGGGTGATCAGCCCCAGCATTTT	CASSEWGQGDQPQHF
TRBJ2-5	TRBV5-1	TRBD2	TGCGCCAGCAGTCCTTCCGGCCCGGCCAAGCTCGGGGGGGAGCAGTACTTC	CASSPSGPAKLGGEQYF
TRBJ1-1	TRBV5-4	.	TGTGCCAGCAGCTTGGACAGGAGAAGATCGAACACTGAAGCTTTCTTT	CASSLDRRRSNTEAFF
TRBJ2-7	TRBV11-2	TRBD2	TGTGCCAGCAGACTAACTAGCGGGGGATCCTACGAGCAGTACTTC	CASRLTSGGSYEQYF
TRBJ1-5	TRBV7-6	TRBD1	TGTGCCAGCAGCCCTAGGGACAGGGTCTACAATCAGCCCCAGCATTTT	CASSPRDRVYNQPQHF